These 11 T cell receptor beta chains share one sample of origin, sequenced in a study of OX40 agonist ivuxolimab in advanced cancers. Clones were sequenced by immunoSEQ multiplex PCR, and TCRdb holds only the in-frame ones, with some missing. This table has more than 100,000 clones, about 93% appearing once. This specimen was CD4+ or CD8+ T cells sorted from blood, taken in a trial of the OX40 agonist ivuxolimab. The source is an adult with an advanced solid tumor such as melanoma, head and neck, liver or kidney cancer.

The chain carries TRBV11-2 and TRBJ1-1; TRBD1 aligns across 7 bases. Germline trimming cut 8 bases from V and 1 base from J; bases unmatched to any gene: 4. Per the germline V gene, CDR1 is SGHAT and CDR2 is FQNNGV. The CDR3 is made up of 13 amino acids. For the CDR3, the DNA is TGTGCCAGCGGCAGGGGGGCGAACACTGAAGCTTTCTTT. The encoded protein is CASGRGANTEAFF. The full variable domain, its missing parts supplied by reference TRBV11-2 and TRBJ1-1, is EAGVAQSPRYKIIEKRQSVAFWCNPISGHATLYWYQQILGQGPKLLIQFQNNGVVDDSQLPKDRFSAERLKGVDSTLKIQPAKLEDSAVYLCASGRGANTEAFFGQGTRLTVV.

The chain links TRBV29-1 to TRBJ2-5; possibly TRBD1 for D (6 bases). CDR1 is SQVTM and CDR2 is ANQGSEA in the germline V gene. This CDR3 region has 13 residues. The V end was cut by 6 bases, the J end by 5 bases, with 16 bases between. The CDR3 is CSVATGSRETQYF. CDR3 bases: TGCAGCGTGGCGACAGGCTCCCGGGAGACCCAGTACTTC.

For the CDR3, the DNA is TGTGCCAGTACTACAGGGGGCGCGGGGGACAATGAGCAGTTCTTC. Its translation is CASTTGGAGDNEQFF. J is TRBJ2-1 and V is TRBV7-9, with TRBD1 matching over 9 bases. V was pared by 9 bases and J by 5 bases, with 11 bases of the junction left unmatched. The CDR3 consists of 15 residues. Germline CDR1 SEHNR, CDR2 FQNEAQ (reference sequence). The variable domain in full, with the rest retrieved from reference TRBV7-9 and TRBJ2-1, is DTGVSQNPRHKITKRGQNVTFRCDPISEHNRLYWYRQTLGQGPEFLTYFQNEAQLEKSRLLSDRFSAERPKGSFSTLEIQRTEQGDSAMYLCASTTGGAGDNEQFFGPGTRLTVL.

The J gene is TRBJ2-7, the V gene TRBV7-2; a possible D gene is TRBD2 (7 bases). This CDR3 contains 14 residues. From germline, CDR1 is SGHTA and CDR2 FQGNSA. The germline V and J ends were trimmed by 10 bases and 4 bases, with 20 bases remaining between them. The CDR3 DNA sequence: TGTGCCACCAGGGGAGCGGGAACTCTTTACGAGCAGTACTTC. Encoded protein: CATRGAGTLYEQYF.

V gene TRBV18 combines with J gene TRBJ2-2; TRBD1 matches at 7 bases. This CDR3 has 16 amino acids. CDR1 is KGHSH, CDR2 LQKENI, per germline. Trimming removed 3 bases from V and 2 bases from J; junction bases left unmatched: 6. CDR3 loop: CASSPQTGTNTGELFF. The CDR3 bases are TGTGCCAGCTCACCCCAGACAGGGACCAACACCGGGGAGCTGTTTTTT.

Of note for this clone: Sequence at one end of the junction differs from germline and may be a read error. The chain combines TRBV19 with TRBJ2-7, with 8 bases identical to TRBD1. CDR1 and CDR2 from the germline V gene are LNHDA and SQIVND (reference sequence). This CDR3 region has 12 residues. The chain's CDR3 is CASSIGTGGLLF. CDR3 DNA sequence: TGTGCCAGTAGTATCGGGACAGGAGGACTTCTCTTC.

The chain couples TRBV7-9 to TRBJ2-5; D is possibly TRBD1 or TRBD2 (5 bases each). Germline V lookup: CDR1 SEHNR, CDR2 FQNEAQ (reference sequence). V was cut by 3 bases and J by 4 bases, with 15 bases left in between. This CDR3 contains 15 residues. CDR3 protein: CASSLGVVSPETQYF. The CDR3 DNA follows: TGTGCCAGCAGCTTGGGGGTCGTGAGCCCAGAGACCCAGTACTTC.

The chain has TRBV18 and TRBJ1-1; 7 bases line up with TRBD1. With V trimmed by 5 bases and J by 11 bases, 14 bases remained unmatched. The CDR3 covers 14 residues. Germline V lookup: CDR1 KGHSH, CDR2 LQKENI. In DNA form, the CDR3 reads TGTGCCAGCTCATCAGGACAGGCCTCCTCTGGGGCTTTCTTT. Translated: CASSSGQASSGAFF. Together with reference TRBV18 and TRBJ1-1, the CDR3 gives the full variable domain: NAGVMQNPRHLVRRRGQEARLRCSPMKGHSHVYWYRQLPEEGLKFMVYLQKENIIDESGMPKERFSAEFPKEGPSILRIQQVVRGDSAAYFCASSSGQASSGAFFGQGTRLTVV.

This chain joins TRBV27 and TRBJ2-3; D is uncertain. Germline V lookup: CDR1 MNHEY, CDR2 SMNVEV (reference sequence). The CDR3 contains 15 residues. Trimming took 0 bases from V and 0 from J, leaving 7 bases between them. The CDR3 bases are TGTGCCAGCAGTTTATCTCCGGTTAGCACAGATACGCAGTATTTT. The encoded protein is CASSLSPVSTDTQYF.

The genes are TRBV7-9 and TRBJ2-6, with D tentatively TRBD1 or TRBD2 (5 bases each). Germline V gives CDR1 SEHNR, CDR2 FQNEAQ (reference sequence). V was shortened by 8 bases and J by 4 bases, with 18 bases between the two germline ends. The CDR3 is 16 residues long. The CDR3 DNA reads TGTGCCAGCGCCCACCTGGGGACCTCCGGGGCCAACGTCCTGACTTTC. Its translation is CASAHLGTSGANVLTF.

The V gene is TRBV5-1, the J gene TRBJ2-5, with TRBD1 matching 10 bases. The CDR3 is 16 residues long. J lost 5 bases, V lost 7 bases, and 14 bases had no gene match. CDR1 and CDR2 (germline): SGHRS, YFSETQ. The CDR3 DNA is TGCGCCAGCTCGCCCGGGACAGGGGTCATATGGGAGACCCAGTACTTC. It encodes CASSPGTGVIWETQYF. The complete variable domain, with remaining parts taken from reference TRBV5-1 and TRBJ2-5, reads KAGVTQTPRYLIKTRGQQVTLSCSPISGHRSVSWYQQTPGQGLQFLFEYFSETQRNKGNFPGRFSGRQFSNSRSEMNVSTLELGDSALYLCASSPGTGVIWETQYFGPGTRLLVL.